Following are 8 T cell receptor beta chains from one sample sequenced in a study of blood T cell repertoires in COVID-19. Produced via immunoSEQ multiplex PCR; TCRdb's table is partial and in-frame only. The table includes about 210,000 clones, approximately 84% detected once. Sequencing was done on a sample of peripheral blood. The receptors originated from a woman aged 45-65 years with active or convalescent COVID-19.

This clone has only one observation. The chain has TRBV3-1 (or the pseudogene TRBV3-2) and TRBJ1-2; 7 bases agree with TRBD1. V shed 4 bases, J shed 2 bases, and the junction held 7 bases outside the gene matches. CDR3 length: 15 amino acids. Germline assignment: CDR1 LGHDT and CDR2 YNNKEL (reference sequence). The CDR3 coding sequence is TGTGCCAGCAGCCTTATGGACAGGTCAAACTATGGCTACACCTTC. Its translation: CASSLMDRSNYGYTF.

The DNA of the CDR3 is TGTGCCAGCTTAGCCGGACAGGGGAGGGGAAACACCATATATTTT. Protein sequence: CASLAGQGRGNTIYF. V is TRBV2 and J is TRBJ1-3; the match to TRBD1 covers 9 bases. CDR1 is SNHLY, CDR2 FYNNEI, per germline. V gave up 8 bases and J gave up 4 bases; unmatched junction bases: 9. The CDR3 length is 15 residues.

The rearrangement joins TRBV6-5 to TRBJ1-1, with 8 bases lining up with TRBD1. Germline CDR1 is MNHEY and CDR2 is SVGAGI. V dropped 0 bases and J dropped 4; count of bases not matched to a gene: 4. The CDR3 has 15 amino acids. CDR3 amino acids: CASSYSTGGSTEAFF. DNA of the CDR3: TGTGCCAGCAGTTACTCCACAGGGGGATCCACTGAAGCTTTCTTT.

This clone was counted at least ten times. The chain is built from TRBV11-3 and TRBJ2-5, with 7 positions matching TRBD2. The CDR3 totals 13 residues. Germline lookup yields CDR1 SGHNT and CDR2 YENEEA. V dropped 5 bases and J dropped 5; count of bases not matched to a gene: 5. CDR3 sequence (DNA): TGTGCCAGCAGCCCCTGGGGGGGGGAGACCCAGTACTTC. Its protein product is CASSPWGGETQYF. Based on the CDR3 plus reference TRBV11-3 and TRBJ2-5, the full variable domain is EAGVVQSPRYKIIEKKQPVAFWCNPISGHNTLYWYLQNLGQGPELLIRYENEEAVDDSQLPKDRFSAERLKGVDSTLKIQPAELGDSAVYLCASSPWGGETQYFGPGTRLLVL.

The CDR3 nucleotides are TGTGCCAGCAGCCTCGGGACAGGGGGAGCCGATAACTATGGCTACACCTTC. Its protein product is CASSLGTGGADNYGYTF. This chain links TRBV5-4 with TRBJ1-2; the match to TRBD1 covers 11 bases. The CDR3 covers 17 residues. Germline assignment: CDR1 SGHNT and CDR2 YYREEE (reference sequence). With V trimmed by 4 bases and J by 1 base, 9 bases remained unmatched.

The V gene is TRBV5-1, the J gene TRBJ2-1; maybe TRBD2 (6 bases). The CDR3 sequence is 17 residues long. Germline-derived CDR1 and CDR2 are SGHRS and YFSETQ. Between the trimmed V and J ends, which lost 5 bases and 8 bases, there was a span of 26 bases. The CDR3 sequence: CASRNGGGTGERHEQFF. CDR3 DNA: TGCGCCAGCAGGAATGGTGGGGGTACGGGGGAGAGACATGAGCAGTTCTTC.

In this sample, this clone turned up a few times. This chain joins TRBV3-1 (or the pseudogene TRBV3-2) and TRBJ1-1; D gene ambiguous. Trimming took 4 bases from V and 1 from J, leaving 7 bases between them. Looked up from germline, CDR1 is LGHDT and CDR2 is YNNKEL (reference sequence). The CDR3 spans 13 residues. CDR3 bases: TGTGCCAGCAGCCCCGCGGAGAACACTGAAGCTTTCTTT. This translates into CASSPAENTEAFF.

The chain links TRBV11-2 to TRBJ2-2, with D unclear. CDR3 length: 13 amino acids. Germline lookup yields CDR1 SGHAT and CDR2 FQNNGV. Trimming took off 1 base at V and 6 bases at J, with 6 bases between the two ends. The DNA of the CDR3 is TGTGCCAGCAGCTTAGGAACTCCCGGGGAGCTGTTTTTT. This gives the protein CASSLGTPGELFF.